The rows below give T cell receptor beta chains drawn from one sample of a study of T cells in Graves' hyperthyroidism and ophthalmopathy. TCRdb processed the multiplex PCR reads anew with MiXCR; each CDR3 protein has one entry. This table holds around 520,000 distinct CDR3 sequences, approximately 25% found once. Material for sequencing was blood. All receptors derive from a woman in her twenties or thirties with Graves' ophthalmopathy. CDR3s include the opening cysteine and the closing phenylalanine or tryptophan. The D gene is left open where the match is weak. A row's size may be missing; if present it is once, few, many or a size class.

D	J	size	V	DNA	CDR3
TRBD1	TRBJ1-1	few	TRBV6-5	TGTGCCAGCAGTACAGGGGGGGTGATCGGCACTGAAGCTTTCTTT	CASSTGGVIGTEAFF
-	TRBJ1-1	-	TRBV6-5	TGTGCCAGCAGTTACTTTACAGGGCCCCCGCAATATGCTTTCTTT	CASSYFTGPPQYAFF
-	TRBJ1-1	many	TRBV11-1	TGTGCCAGCAGCTTACCGTTCGGAGGGAGGAACACTGAAGCTTTCTTT	CASSLPFGGRNTEAFF
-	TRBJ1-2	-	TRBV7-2	TGTGCCAGCAGCGCTAGCCCAGGGCCGTTAGGCTACACCTTC	CASSASPGPLGYTF
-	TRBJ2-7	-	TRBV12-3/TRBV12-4	TGTGCCAGCACCCTGCGCACAGGGTCCCACGAGCAGTACTTC	CASTLRTGSHEQYF
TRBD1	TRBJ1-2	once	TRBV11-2	TGTGCCAGCAGCTTAGTCCGGGACAGTAACTATGGCTACACCTTC	CASSLVRDSNYGYTF
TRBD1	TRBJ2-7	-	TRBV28	TGTGCCATCCAGGGGGTTTACGAGCAGTACTTC	CAIQGVYEQYF
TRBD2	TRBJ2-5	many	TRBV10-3	TGTGCCATCAAAACTAGCGGGGGCGACCAAGAGACCCAGTACTTC	CAIKTSGGDQETQYF
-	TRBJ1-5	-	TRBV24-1	TGTGCCACCAGTCACAGGGACCTTAATCAGCCCCAGCATTTT	CATSHRDLNQPQHF
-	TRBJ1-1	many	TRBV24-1	TGTGCCACCAGTGATCTCCACAACACTGAAGCTTTCTTT	CATSDLHNTEAFF
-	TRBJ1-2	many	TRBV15	TGTGCCACCAGCCCAGGACAGAACTATGGCTACACCTTC	CATSPGQNYGYTF
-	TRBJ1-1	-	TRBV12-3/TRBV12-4	TGTGCCAGCAGCCTGGTACAGGGATTGACTGATGCTTTCTTT	CASSLVQGLTDAFF
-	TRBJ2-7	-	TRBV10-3	TGTGCCATAGAGGACAACTCCTACGAGCAGTACTTC	CAIEDNSYEQYF
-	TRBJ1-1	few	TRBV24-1	TGTGCCACCAGTCTTGCGGGACGGGAGGATGAAGCTTTCTTT	CATSLAGREDEAFF
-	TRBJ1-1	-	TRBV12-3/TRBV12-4	TGTGCCAGCAGTTGCAGGAGATACACTGAAGCTTTCTTT	CASSCRRYTEAFF
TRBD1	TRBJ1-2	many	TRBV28	TGTGCCAGCAGTTTATTTCTAGGGGGCAGGGGGCACAACTATGGCTACACCTTC	CASSLFLGGRGHNYGYTF
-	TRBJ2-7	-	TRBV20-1	TGCAGTGCTAGAGACACCACCGAATTTCTTAGAGAGCAGTACTTC	CSARDTTEFLREQYF
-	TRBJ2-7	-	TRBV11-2	TGTGCCTGCCAGCAGCTGCCCCGGGACCTCGCCTACGAGCAGTACTTC	CACQQLPRDLAYEQYF
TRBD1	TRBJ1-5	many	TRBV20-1	TGCAGTGCTCCCTCCGGGACAGACGATCAGCCCCAGCATTTT	CSAPSGTDDQPQHF
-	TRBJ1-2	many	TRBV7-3	TGTGCCAGCAGCTTAACCGGGGGCGGGGATGGCTACACCTTC	CASSLTGGGDGYTF
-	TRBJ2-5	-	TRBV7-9	TGTGCCAGCAGCTCCCGCCCGGGGGATGAAGAGACCCAGTACTTC	CASSSRPGDEETQYF
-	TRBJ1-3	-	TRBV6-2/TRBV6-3	TGTGCCAGCAGTTACACGTTGGCGAAGGGGGTAGTTGGTAACACCATATATTTT	CASSYTLAKGVVGNTIYF
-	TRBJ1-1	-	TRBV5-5	TGTGCCAGCAACCAACTCCCGCAGGGCAACACTGAAGCTTTCTTT	CASNQLPQGNTEAFF
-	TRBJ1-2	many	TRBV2	TGTGCCAGCAGTGATGATGGGACCTACTATGGCTACACCTTC	CASSDDGTYYGYTF
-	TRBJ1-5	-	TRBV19	TGTGCCAGTAGTATGGGACCTCGGGGAAGCAATCAGCCCCAGCATTTT	CASSMGPRGSNQPQHF
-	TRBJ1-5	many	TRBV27	TGTGCCAGCAGTTTATCTTTTGGGGATTGGGGTCAGCCCCAGCATTTT	CASSLSFGDWGQPQHF
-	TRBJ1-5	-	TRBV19	TGTGCCAGCCGCCAAAGGAGCAATCAGCCCCAGCATTTT	CASRQRSNQPQHF
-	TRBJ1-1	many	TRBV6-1	TGTGCCAGCAGTGCCGACAGGTGGAACACTGAAGCTTTCTTT	CASSADRWNTEAFF
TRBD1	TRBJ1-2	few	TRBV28	TGTGCCAGCAGTTTAGTACAGGGGGCTGGCTACACCTTC	CASSLVQGAGYTF
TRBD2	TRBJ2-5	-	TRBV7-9	TGTGCCAGCAGCTTGAGGCTAGCGGGAGAACGGGAGACCCAGTACTTC	CASSLRLAGERETQYF
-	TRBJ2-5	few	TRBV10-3	TGTGCCATCGGGACCGAGACCCAGTACTTC	CAIGTETQYF
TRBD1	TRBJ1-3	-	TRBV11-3	TGTGCCAGCAGCCCAGGACAACCAGGGGGCACCATATATTTT	CASSPGQPGGTIYF
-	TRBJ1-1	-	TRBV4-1	TGCGCCAGCAGCCAAGTAATGTGGGCGAACACTGAAGCTTTCTTT	CASSQVMWANTEAFF
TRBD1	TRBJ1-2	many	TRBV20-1	TGCAGTGCTAGCCGGGACAGCTATGGCTACACCTTC	CSASRDSYGYTF
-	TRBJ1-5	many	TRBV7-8	TGTGCCAGCAGCTACCACCGAGGGGAACAGCCCCAGCATTTT	CASSYHRGEQPQHF
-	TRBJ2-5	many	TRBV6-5	TGTGCCAGCAGTTATAAGGGTGGGGGCCAAGAGACCCAGTACTTC	CASSYKGGGQETQYF
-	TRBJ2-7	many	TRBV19	TGTGCCAGTAAGTCAGGGGCCTACGAGCAGTACTTC	CASKSGAYEQYF
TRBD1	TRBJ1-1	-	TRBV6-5	TGTGCCAGCAGTTACTCGGGGCAGGGGGCGGATGAATCTTTCTTT	CASSYSGQGADESFF
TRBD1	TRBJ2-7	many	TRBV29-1	TGCAGCATCCTTCGGACAGGGGGAAACGAGCAGTACTTC	CSILRTGGNEQYF
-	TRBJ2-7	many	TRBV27	TGTGCCAGCAGTCCATACACAGGGACCTACGAGCAGTACTTC	CASSPYTGTYEQYF
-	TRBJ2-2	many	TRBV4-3	TGCGCCAGCAGCCAAGATCCCTTTAGCGCTGGGGAGCTGTTTTTT	CASSQDPFSAGELFF
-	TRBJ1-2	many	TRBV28	TGTGCCAGCAGTGTAGACAGAACCCTATATGGCTACACCTTC	CASSVDRTLYGYTF
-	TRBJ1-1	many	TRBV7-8	TGTGCCAGCAGCCCGAGGGATGGCGGGTACTTGAACACTGAAGCTTTCTTT	CASSPRDGGYLNTEAFF
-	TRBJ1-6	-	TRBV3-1	TGTGCCAGCAGCCAAGTAGAACGGGATTCACCCCTCCACTTT	CASSQVERDSPLHF
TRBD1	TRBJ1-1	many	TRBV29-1	TGCAGCTTCGTCGGGTCAGGGGGGACGAACACTGAAGCTTTCTTT	CSFVGSGGTNTEAFF
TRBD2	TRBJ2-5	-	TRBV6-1	TGTGCCAGCAGTGAACAGGGAGGGAAGACCCAGTACTTC	CASSEQGGKTQYF
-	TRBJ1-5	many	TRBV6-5	TGTGCCAGCAGTTCTACAGGGACCAGTCAGCCCCAGCATTTT	CASSSTGTSQPQHF
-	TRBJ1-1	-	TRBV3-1	TGTGCCAGCAGCCAAGACTTACAGCTGAACACTGAAGCTTTCTTT	CASSQDLQLNTEAFF
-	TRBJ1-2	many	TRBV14	TGTGCCAGCAGCCAAGATTACAGACCCTATGGCTACACCTTC	CASSQDYRPYGYTF
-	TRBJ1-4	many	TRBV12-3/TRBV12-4	TGTGCCAGCAGAGTGTGGGGTAGAGGGGATGAAAAACTGTTTTTT	CASRVWGRGDEKLFF